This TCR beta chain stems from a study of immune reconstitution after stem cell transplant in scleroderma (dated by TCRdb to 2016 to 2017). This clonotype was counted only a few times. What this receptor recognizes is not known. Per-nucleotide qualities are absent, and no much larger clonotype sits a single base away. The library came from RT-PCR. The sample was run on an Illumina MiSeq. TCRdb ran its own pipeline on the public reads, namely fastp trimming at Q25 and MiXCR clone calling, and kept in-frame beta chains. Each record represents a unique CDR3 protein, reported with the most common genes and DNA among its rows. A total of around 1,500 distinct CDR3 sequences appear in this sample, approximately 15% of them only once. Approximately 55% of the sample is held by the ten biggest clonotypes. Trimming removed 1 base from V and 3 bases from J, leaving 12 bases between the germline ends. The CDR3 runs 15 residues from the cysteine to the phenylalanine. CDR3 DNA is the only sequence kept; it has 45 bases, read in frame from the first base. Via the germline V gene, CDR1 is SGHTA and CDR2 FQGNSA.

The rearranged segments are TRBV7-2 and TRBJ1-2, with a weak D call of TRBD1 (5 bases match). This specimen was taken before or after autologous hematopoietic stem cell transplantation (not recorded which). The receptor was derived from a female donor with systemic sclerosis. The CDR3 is CASSLVNQGYYGYTF. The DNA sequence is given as TGTGCCAGCAGCTTAGTTAACCAGGGCTACTATGGCTACACCTTC.